Described below is a single T cell receptor (beta chain) sequence and its context. Its specific antigen is unknown. No much larger clone exists at a distance of one base, and base qualities are not known. Preparation of the library involved the immunoSEQ multiplex PCR assay. For the multiplex PCR, a mixture combining 60 forward primers for TCR Vbeta segments and 13 reverse primers for TCR Jbeta segments was used. A multiplex PCR assay on genomic DNA amplified the CDR3 region of rearranged TCR beta genes. The amplified TCR beta libraries were sequenced on the Illumina HiSeq System as 87-base-pair reads. As for the authors' bioinformatics: In a later analysis, approximately 74 million unique TCR beta chains were counted across the 666 repertoires, and about 10 million of these chains were shared by at least two donors. To remove PCR and sequencing errors, raw reads were error-corrected and collapsed into unique sequences using a nearest-neighbor algorithm that merged closely related sequences. Alignment of CDR3 sequences to IMGT reference sequences was used to assign V, D and J gene segments. For a sequence to be retained, at least a six-nucleotide match to both a V gene segment and a J gene segment was required. A rearrangement was called productive if the CDR3 had no stop codons and remained in frame with V and J, and every other rearrangement was called non-productive. Following IMGT convention, CDR3 was defined as the stretch from the second conserved V-encoded cysteine up to the conserved J-encoded phenylalanine. In an earlier analysis of around 540 of the donors, sequences lacking an unambiguous match to a single V gene segment were excluded. In an earlier analysis of 587 of the donors, V segments were called functional above 56.7% productive rearrangements and were called segregating when the between-donor standard deviation exceeded 5%. A statistical classification framework was built to diagnose cytomegalovirus status from the catalog of TCR beta chain sequences. In a later analysis, TCR nucleotide sequences were compared against IMGT/GENE-DB human TR gene sequences so that V and J genes could be assigned. Using the TCRdist pipeline, a later analysis assigned CDR3 sequences along with most-parsimonious VDJ recombination scenarios. A later analysis defined each TCR beta chain by its CDR3 amino acid sequence plus V-gene family, and excluded reads lacking a unique V-gene family. As a way to deal with suspected cross-contamination and a sequencing artifact, a later analysis dropped roughly 620 nucleotide sequences that were highly shared and had low generation probability. In a later analysis, a clonal expansion index for each public chain was calculated from normalized within-repertoire ranks of inferred template counts. In a later analysis, generation probabilities were computed using a VDJ recombination model fitted to out-of-frame rearrangements, and the results were checked against IGoR. A later analysis scored TCR-TCR, TCR-HLA and TCR-CMV co-occurrence with hypergeometric tests, applying a repertoire-size bias correction to TCR pairs. To estimate false discovery rates, a later analysis permuted the HLA or CMV assignments 20 times. A later analysis grouped co-occurring TCRs with DBSCAN, adding TCRdist sequence similarity when clustering within HLA-allele-positive subsets. Repertoires with fewer than 30,000 or more than 120,000 public chains were left out of co-occurrence clustering, as were five repertoires with anomalous nucleotide sharing. The immuneACCESS repertoire file appears here via TCRdb, limited to in-frame rearrangements. These files lack a portion of the clones; in checked studies, under half of the deficit traces to unresolved V genes, and the cause of the others is not known. From that table come the V and J calls and clone size; the DNA was used to work out D and trimming. The sample contains around 200,000 clones, 70% to 75% of them found a single time. The ten biggest clones cover approximately 4.8% of the sample.

In total, over 600 healthy bone marrow donors made up the cohort. At the time of sampling, every cohort member was nominally healthy, though immune exposures that went unrecorded were likely present. The donor was CMV seropositive and belonged to the group of about 290 seropositive cohort members. A peripheral blood sample was provided by each donor, and peripheral blood mononuclear cells were used for TCR beta sequencing. The Qiagen DNeasy Blood Extraction Kit was used to extract genomic DNA from the blood cell samples. This sample stems from a study of cytomegalovirus exposure and HLA in healthy donors (dated by TCRdb to about 2017). At the level of the whole study: An earlier analysis of 587 of the donors reported roughly 300 Gb of sequence data and 95 million to 120 million unique TCR beta sequences obtained from about 180 million T cells. Across around 400 genotyped donors of the cohort, an average of approximately 240,000 unique TCR beta nucleotide sequences per donor were sequenced, and 15% to 20% of those sequences were non-productive. A separate validation cohort of over a hundred different subjects was used in addition to the approximately 670-subject first cohort. HLA typing covered class I and class II loci at four-digit resolution. Using immunosequencing, the study profiled T cell repertoires from 500 to 800 subjects and related those repertoires to cytomegalovirus serostatus. To decide whether each TCR beta V gene segment behaved as functional or pseudogenic, an earlier analysis of some 600 of the donors relied on high-throughput TCR beta sequencing. In a later genetic analysis, genome-wide SNP genotypes for about 60% of the 666 donors were used, and that subset was treated as a discovery cohort. The number of donors typed differed by locus, with about 629-640 for A, B, C, DRB1 and DQB1, roughly 520 for DQA1, about 610 for DPA1, and some 470 for DPB1. Every discovery cohort repertoire had been produced on one sequencing platform. The study aimed to test whether cataloging public T cell receptors could reveal signatures of past pathogen exposure. To study patterns of TCR occurrence, a later analysis re-analyzed previously published TCR beta repertoires from 700 or so donors and added high-resolution HLA genotyping. Of the roughly 420 genotyped donors, 75% to 85% were placed in the genetic ancestry cluster associated with self-reported Caucasian donors. Donor age, sex, ethnicity and CMV serostatus were compiled together with the repertoire data. In the later analysis, no new phenotypic data were used to find candidate immune exposures; instead, reliance was placed on TCR beta sequences and their occurrence across donors. A few DR-DQ haplotypes were handled as single units for association and clustering because linkage in the cohort was strong. The study combined high-throughput TCR immunosequencing, statistical association of individual TCRs with disease status, and machine learning to predict cytomegalovirus infection status. An early release covering about 600 HLA-typed donors comprised approximately 300 gigabases of sequencing data and around 85 million unique TCR sequences. On the study overall, not on this receptor specifically: The presence/absence analyses assumed that sequencing depth was roughly uniform across donors, and that assumption may not be true. Because the 87-base-pair reads could not distinguish some IMGT-functional V segments, including TRBV6-2 and TRBV6-3, those segments were excluded. The authors suggested that the approach could potentially be generalized to other disease states and immunological phenotypes. The study gave a list of 150 to 200 TCR beta chains associated with cytomegalovirus. A later analysis associated 15,000 or so TCR beta sequences with specific HLA alleles at a false discovery rate of 0.05. In this cohort, only TCR beta chains were sequenced, and detectable features were limited by the absence of alpha or paired-chain data. Compared with the approximately 670-donor mean, donors in an Asian-associated ancestry cluster had fewer N-insertions in productive TCRs, according to a later genetic analysis. In an earlier analysis of fewer than 750 of the donors, most TCR beta V segments were observed in productive rearrangements about 87% or about 30% of the time, broadly matching IMGT annotations. The only immune exposure information available for the cohort was CMV serostatus. Linkage disequilibrium might explain the correlated functional status among segregating V segments, but an unknown experimental factor could not be ruled out. In vitro tests confirmed that a few of the cytomegalovirus-associated TCR beta chains recognize cytomegalovirus antigens. While some public TCRs were present in many individuals, most TCR sequences turned up only very rarely across donors. A further reported finding was that TCR beta sequences accurately predicted the HLA-A and HLA-B alleles for most subjects in the first cohort. Because counts were too low, fewer than 20 rarely observed V segments, including chromosome 9 orphons, were excluded from the earlier analysis of some 590 of the donors. A later analysis found that most CMV-associated TCR beta chains appeared HLA-restricted, with HLA associations seemingly driven largely by CMV exposure. Compared with equally common non-associated chains, HLA-associated TCR beta chains in a later analysis were more clonally expanded and had lower generation probabilities. In a later analysis, several top co-occurrence clusters were reported to appear linked to parvovirus B19, influenza, CMV and Epstein-Barr virus. V-gene and J-gene trimming of TCR beta chains was associated with a missense DCLRE1C variant in a later genetic analysis, and the association was replicated in an independent cohort. The classifier was reported to diagnose cytomegalovirus status with high specificity and sensitivity in both the original and validation cohorts. A cluster of highly shared sequence variants was judged likely to represent a technical artifact of the sequencing pipeline. Because HLA typing was unavailable for some donors at each locus, only the typed subset was used in association tests. When HLA alleles, especially DR and DQ, strongly co-occurred, attributing TCR associations to individual alleles was difficult. A later analysis found that TCR association rates varied across HLA loci, with DRB1 alleles showing the most associated TCRs and HLA-C alleles the fewest.

Reading from cysteine to phenylalanine, the CDR3 counts 14 amino acids. Only CDR3 DNA is held: 42 bases, read in frame from base 1. V is shortened by 7 bases, J by 6 bases, and the region joining them spans 13 bases. Reading the germline V gene gives CDR1 SNHLY and CDR2 FYNNEI. This TCR was sampled from a man younger than 45 in good health and CMV-seropositive. Sequenced input: PBMCs. The V and J segments used are TRBV2 and TRBJ1-6; no D gene can be assigned with confidence. The DNA reads as follows: TGTGCCAGCACCTTACGGGTCCCTAATTCACCCCTCCACTTT. It encodes CASTLRVPNSPLHF.